This entry lists 31 T cell receptor beta chains sequenced from one sample in a study of T-cell reconstitution after alpha-beta-depleted transplantation in children (dated by TCRdb to the mid-2010s). Library method: PCR. The sequencer was an Illumina HiSeq 2500. TCR library preparation used molecular barcoding, with unique molecular identifiers applied to normalize quantification of the TCRbeta repertoire. The public sequencing data were trimmed at Q25 with fastp and processed into clonotypes with MiXCR by TCRdb, which kept only in-frame beta chains. A single entry per CDR3 protein holds the most common genes and DNA from its merged rows. A total of about 580,000 distinct CDR3 sequences appear in this sample, 20% to 25% of them only once. Of the sample, 12% to 15% is held by the ten largest clones. The treatment or condition label corresponds to: allogeneic hematopoietic cell transplantation with graft depleted of TCRalphabeta T cells and CD19 B cells.

The source was PBMCs, mostly from graft donor cells, collected 360 days after TCRalphabeta/CD19-depleted stem cell transplant. These receptors originate from a boy younger than two who had a stem cell transplant for acute myeloid leukemia, so the T cells may come from the graft donor.

CDR3: CASSDYRGGTGELFF. The CDR3 nucleotides read TGTGCCAGCAGCGACTACAGGGGAGGCACCGGGGAGCTGTTTTTT. The genes are TRBV2 and TRBJ2-2, with D perhaps TRBD1 (7 bases). The germline V and J ends were trimmed by 6 bases and 4 bases, with 15 bases remaining between them. The CDR3 consists of 15 residues. Germline V gene sequence: CDR1 SNHLY, CDR2 FYNNEI.

The chain employs TRBV7-3 and TRBJ2-1; 7 bases agree with TRBD2. Germline-derived CDR1 and CDR2 are SGHTA and FQGTGA. V shed 5 bases and J 10 bases; nucleotides not matched to a gene: 5. The CDR3 spans 12 residues. Here the CDR3 reads CASSLYGGEQFF. CDR3 sequence (DNA): TGTGCCAGCAGCCTTTACGGGGGGGAGCAGTTCTTC.

The chain couples TRBV11-3 to TRBJ2-7; 12 bases are a match to TRBD1. The V gene end was trimmed by 6 bases and the J gene end by 3 bases; junction bases not matched to a gene: 12. Germline V gene lookup returns CDR1 SGHNT and CDR2 YENEEA. CDR3 length: 17 amino acids. For the CDR3, the DNA is TGTGCCAGCAGTTACCGGGACAGGGGGCCGCAACACTACGAGCAGTACGTC. It encodes CASSYRDRGPQHYEQYV.

The chain is built from TRBV11-1 and TRBJ2-2; TRBD2 matches at 13 bases. Germline assignment: CDR1 SGHAT and CDR2 FQDESV (reference sequence). The CDR3 is 16 amino acids. V lost 4 bases, J lost 8 bases, and 7 bases stayed unmatched. The CDR3 loop reads CASSSTSGGAGGELFF. DNA for the CDR3: TGTGCCAGCAGCTCCACTAGCGGGGGGGCCGGTGGGGAGCTGTTTTTT.

The gene calls are TRBV20-1 and TRBJ2-3, with D perhaps TRBD1 (5 bases). From germline, CDR1 is DFQATT and CDR2 SNEGSKA (reference sequence). CDR3 length equals 16 residues. The V end was cut by 1 base, the J end by 2 bases, with 16 bases between. CDR3 in DNA: TGCAGTGCTAGAGGACAGCCCCCCTCTAACACAGATACGCAGTATTTT. This gives the protein CSARGQPPSNTDTQYF.

This CDR3 reads CASSLGLTRGQDPEAFF. The CDR3 DNA reads as TGTGCCAGCAGCTTAGGCCTTACTCGCGGGCAAGATCCTGAAGCTTTCTTT. The chain uses TRBV7-9 and TRBJ1-1; no clear D. V dropped 1 base and J dropped 6 bases, with 21 bases sitting between them. CDR3 length: 17 residues. Germline CDR1 is SEHNR and CDR2 is FQNEAQ (reference sequence). Filled out from reference TRBV7-9 and TRBJ1-1, the complete variable domain reads DTGVSQNPRHKITKRGQNVTFRCDPISEHNRLYWYRQTLGQGPEFLTYFQNEAQLEKSRLLSDRFSAERPKGSFSTLEIQRTEQGDSAMYLCASSLGLTRGQDPEAFFGQGTRLTVV.

The chain links TRBV20-1 to TRBJ1-1; a weak D match, TRBD1 (6 bases). The CDR3 has 12 residues. Looked up from germline, CDR1 is DFQATT and CDR2 is SNEGSKA (reference sequence). V shed 6 bases and J shed 0 bases, with 8 bases lying between them. This CDR3 reads CSAAGVNTEAFF. The CDR3 coding sequence is TGCAGTGCAGCAGGGGTGAACACTGAAGCTTTCTTT.

This clonotype was counted between two and nine times. This sequence joins TRBV4-1 and TRBJ1-5, with 7 bases identical to TRBD1. Per the germline V gene, CDR1 is MGHRA and CDR2 is YSYEKL. The J segment lost 1 base and the V segment lost 8 bases, leaving 5 bases of the junction unmatched. CDR3 length: 14 amino acids. CDR3: CASGQAGSNQPQHF. CDR3 bases: TGCGCCAGCGGACAGGCCGGGAGCAATCAGCCCCAGCATTTT.

The chain couples TRBV12-3 or TRBV12-4 to TRBJ2-3; 13 nucleotides match TRBD2. V lost 4 bases, J lost 5 bases, and 9 bases stayed unmatched. The length of the CDR3 is 17 residues. CDR3: CASSSWTSGGWIDTQYF. For the CDR3, the DNA is TGTGCCAGCAGTTCATGGACTAGCGGGGGATGGATAGATACGCAGTATTTT.

This clonotype occurred many times. The rearrangement links TRBV10-2 to TRBJ1-5, with 10 bases that match TRBD1. With V trimmed by 2 bases and J by 7 bases, 8 bases remained unmatched. CDR1 and CDR2 from the germline V gene are WSHSY and SAAADI. This CDR3 is built from 16 residues. CDR3 in amino acids: CASSEAGTGAKQPQHF. In DNA form, the CDR3 reads TGCGCCAGCAGTGAGGCCGGGACAGGGGCCAAACAGCCCCAGCATTTT.

This clonotype was observed a handful of times. The V and J genes are TRBV25-1 and TRBJ2-1; D may be TRBD2 (7 bases). In germline, CDR1 is MGHDK, CDR2 SYGVNS. CDR3 size: 17 residues. The V end was cut by 4 bases, the J end by 0 bases, with 16 bases between. The CDR3 DNA is TGTGCCAGCAGTGGCCGGGGGCGGGGGACCTCCTACAATGAGCAGTTCTTC. It yields the protein CASSGRGRGTSYNEQFF.

Many counts were recorded for this clonotype. The CDR3 nucleotides are TGCAGCTCCCTGGACCGAGGGGGCACTGAAGCTTTCTTT. Amino acids: CSSLDRGGTEAFF. This chain joins TRBV29-1 and TRBJ1-1, with D possibly TRBD1 on 6 matching bases. V lost 8 bases and J 4 bases, leaving 17 bases between the germline ends. CDR1 is SQVTM, CDR2 ANQGSEA, per germline. The CDR3 runs 13 residues. Complete variable domain (other parts from reference TRBV29-1 and TRBJ1-1): SAVISQKPSRDICQRGTSLTIQCQVDSQVTMMFWYRQQPGQSLTLIATANQGSEATYESGFVIDKFPISRPNLTFSTLTVSNMSPEDSSIYLCSSLDRGGTEAFFGQGTRLTVV.

The table lists this clonotype with many counts. This sequence joins TRBV6-6 and TRBJ1-1; a weak D match, TRBD1 (5 bases). V lost 2 bases and J 3 bases, leaving 7 bases between the germline ends. The length of the CDR3 is 13 residues. The germline CDR1 and CDR2 sequences are MNHNY and SVGAGI (reference sequence). As DNA, the CDR3 is TGTGCCAGCAGTTACGGGGGGTACACTGAAGCTTTCTTT. It encodes CASSYGGYTEAFF.

V usage is TRBV20-1 and J usage is TRBJ2-1; 11 nucleotides align to TRBD2. Trimming cost V 5 bases and J 4 bases; bases outside gene matches: 7. The CDR3 loop spans 15 amino acids. Germline CDR1 DFQATT, CDR2 SNEGSKA (reference sequence). CDR3 protein: CSAPIAGGVYNEQFF. The CDR3 DNA reads TGCAGTGCTCCGATAGCGGGAGGGGTTTACAATGAGCAGTTCTTC.

This chain uses TRBV15 with TRBJ2-1; 8 bases line up with TRBD1. CDR3 length: 12 residues. J lost 7 bases, V lost 5 bases, and 1 base had no gene match. Germline lookup yields CDR1 LNHNV and CDR2 YYDKDF (reference sequence). CDR3 sequence (DNA): TGTGCCACCAGCCAGGGGGCAAATGAGCAGTTCTTC. Translated: CATSQGANEQFF.

V usage is TRBV15 and J usage is TRBJ2-7; perhaps TRBD1 as D (5 bases). Germline V gives CDR1 LNHNV, CDR2 YYDKDF (reference sequence). V was cut by 0 bases and J by 3 bases, with 9 bases left in between. CDR3 length: 14 residues. CDR3 in amino acids: CATSRDRRGYEQYV. The CDR3, as DNA: TGTGCCACCAGCAGAGATCGTAGGGGCTACGAGCAGTACGTC.

The V call is TRBV10-3, the J call TRBJ1-3; a weak D match, TRBD1 (6 bases). CDR3 size: 17 residues. From germline, CDR1 is ENHRY and CDR2 SYGVKD. Deletions cut 4 bases from V and 0 bases from J, with 16 bases between. The CDR3 DNA follows: TGTGCCATCAGTGCCACACAGGGACACAGCTCTGGAAACACCATATATTTT. Translation gives CAISATQGHSSGNTIYF.

J is TRBJ1-4 and V is TRBV6-5, with unresolved D. Germline-derived CDR1 and CDR2 are MNHEY and SVGAGI. This CDR3 comprises 15 residues. Trimming removed 0 bases from V and 0 bases from J, with 5 bases in between. The CDR3 loop reads CASSYSSATNEKLFF. CDR3 in DNA: TGTGCCAGCAGTTACTCAAGTGCAACTAATGAAAAACTGTTTTTT.

This clonotype appeared a few times. The gene calls are TRBV12-3 or TRBV12-4 and TRBJ2-1, with TRBD2 as a possible D gene (5 bases). This CDR3 is 16 amino acids long. V dropped 6 bases and J dropped 0 bases, with 15 bases sitting between them. The CDR3 is CASRVGLRSSYNEQFF. In DNA, the CDR3 is TGTGCCAGCAGGGTCGGACTGCGAAGCTCCTACAATGAGCAGTTCTTC.

Ten or more counts support this clonotype. The CDR3 nucleotides are TGCAGTGCCAGACTAGCGGGGGGCCCGGAGCAGTTCTTC. This codes for CSARLAGGPEQFF. V is TRBV20-1 and J is TRBJ2-1, with 13 bases fitting TRBD2. The CDR3 runs 13 residues. V gave up 6 bases and J gave up 10 bases; unmatched junction bases: 6. Germline V CDR1 and CDR2: DFQATT, SNEGSKA (reference sequence).

The chain joins TRBV10-1 to TRBJ2-7; D unresolved. Trimming left V 3 bases short and J 2 bases short, with 2 bases between. Germline V lookup: CDR1 WNHNN, CDR2 SYGVQD (reference sequence). There are 11 residues in the CDR3. The CDR3 region is CASSEPYEQYV. The DNA of the CDR3 is TGCGCCAGCAGTGAACCCTACGAGCAGTACGTC.

The chain couples TRBV6-1 to TRBJ2-5, with 8 bases lining up with TRBD1. The CDR3 runs to 17 residues. V gave up 5 bases and J gave up 0 bases; unmatched junction bases: 11. Germline V CDR1 and CDR2: MNHNS, SASEGT. CDR3 DNA sequence: TGTGCCAGCAGTCGTTTTGCCGGGACAGGCAACCAAGAGACCCAGTACTTC. Amino acids: CASSRFAGTGNQETQYF.

This clonotype was found a few times. The chain joins TRBV6-5 to TRBJ1-3; D not certain. Trimming cost V 0 bases and J 4 bases, with 13 bases left between them. Germline-derived CDR1 and CDR2 are MNHEY and SVGAGI. The CDR3 has 16 amino acids. CDR3 sequence reads: CASSYSPRWPGNTIYF. As DNA, the CDR3 is TGTGCCAGCAGTTACTCGCCCAGATGGCCAGGAAACACCATATATTTT.

This clonotype came up many times. The rearrangement uses TRBV29-1 and TRBJ2-1; 11 bases align to TRBD1. Germline trimming cut 4 bases from V and 6 bases from J; bases unmatched to any gene: 11. The CDR3 is 16 residues long. CDR1 is SQVTM and CDR2 is ANQGSEA in the germline V gene. CDR3 in DNA: TGCAGCGTTGGTGGTGCTCGGGACAGGGGGATCAATGAGCAGTTCTTC. It translates to CSVGGARDRGINEQFF.

This clonotype was picked up many times. V gene TRBV14 combines with J gene TRBJ1-3, with D perhaps matching TRBD1 (6 bases). V lost 5 bases and J 1 base, leaving 12 bases between the germline ends. The CDR3 runs 15 residues. Germline CDR1 and CDR2: SGHDN and FVKESK. Written as DNA, the CDR3 is TGTGCCAGCAGCTTACGCAGGGGATCTGGAAACACCATATATTTT. Its protein product is CASSLRRGSGNTIYF.

This clonotype was picked up many times. V and J are TRBV3-1 and TRBJ2-3; 9 bases map to TRBD2. The CDR3 loop spans 15 amino acids. After removal of 4 bases from V and 2 bases from J, the junction contained 4 bases not matched to a gene. Germline V gene sequence: CDR1 LGHDT, CDR2 YNNKEL (reference sequence). DNA for the CDR3: TGTGCCAGCAGCCGGGGCGGGGGGGACACAGATACGCAGTATTTT. Its protein is CASSRGGGDTDTQYF.

This clonotype was seen a handful of times. The chain employs TRBV11-2 and TRBJ2-5; TRBD2 agrees at 9 bases. Germline V gives CDR1 SGHAT, CDR2 FQNNGV. The V and J ends lost 1 base and 5 bases, in that order; junction bases with no gene match: 14. There are 18 residues in the CDR3. Here the CDR3 reads CASSLGGLARGVQETQYF. Written as DNA, the CDR3 is TGTGCCAGCAGCTTAGGCGGACTAGCGAGGGGTGTACAGGAGACCCAGTACTTC.

CDR3 protein: CASSQVTGAVVGYGYTF. CDR3 bases: TGCGCCAGCAGCCAGGTGACCGGGGCAGTGGTGGGCTATGGCTACACCTTC. This chain joins TRBV4-3 and TRBJ1-2; weak D call: TRBD1 (5 bases). The CDR3 has 17 residues. Germline values: CDR1 LGHNA, CDR2 YSLEER. V was shortened by 3 bases and J by 4 bases, with 21 bases between the two germline ends.

The rearrangement uses TRBV20-1 and TRBJ1-1; D not certain. V lost 5 bases, J lost 7 bases, and 20 bases lay in between. CDR1 and CDR2 (germline): DFQATT, SNEGSKA (reference sequence). CDR3 length: 14 residues. CDR3 DNA sequence: TGCAGTGCTCCGGCAGTGTCGATACGGGTTGAAGCTTTCTTT. This sequence encodes CSAPAVSIRVEAFF.

This chain links TRBV10-2 with TRBJ1-5; unclear D gene. Per the germline V gene, CDR1 is WSHSY and CDR2 is SAAADI. V dropped 6 bases and J dropped 2 bases, with 8 bases sitting between them. This CDR3 contains 13 residues. The CDR3 region is CASRDAGNQPQHF. The CDR3 region has the DNA TGCGCCAGCAGAGATGCAGGCAATCAGCCCCAGCATTTT.

In the case of this clonotype: A read error may account for a junction end that differs from germline. The chain uses TRBV20-1 and TRBJ1-3; D is perhaps TRBD1 (6 bases). Germline CDR1 reads DFQATT; CDR2 reads SNEGSKA (reference sequence). CDR3 length: 16 residues. The CDR3 region is CCARPPTGRYGNTIYF. In DNA, the CDR3 is TGCTGTGCTAGACCCCCCACAGGGCGGTATGGAAACACCATATATTTT.